This T cell receptor beta chain was captured in a study of T-cell memory formation after mild COVID-19. General study findings and limits: Confirmation was lacking for SARS-CoV-2 specificity of second-wave clones that peaked on day 37.

The CDR3 loop spans 13 amino acids. The V and J ends lost 3 bases and 4 bases respectively, with 10 bases between them. Germline V CDR1 and CDR2: SNHLY, FYNNEI. Constant-segment primers served in 5'RACE that generated TCR alpha and TCR beta cDNA libraries bearing sample barcodes and UMIs. TCRdb processed the 5' RACE reads anew with MiXCR; each CDR3 protein has one entry. The sample comprises about 180,000 distinct CDR3 sequences, approximately 16% of which are singletons, and around 2% rests with the top ten. With respect to this clonotype: Its matching antigen is unknown.

What was sequenced was PBMCs or a T cell subset sorted from them (not recorded which). The rearrangement joins TRBV2 to TRBJ2-7; D not certain. The receptor's source is an adult woman who had mild COVID-19 (a few samples of this study predate the infection). Cell type and time point are not known. This chain's CDR3 is CASSDSPSYEQYF. The CDR3 nucleotides read TGTGCCAGCAGTGACAGCCCATCATACGAGCAGTACTTC.